This TCR beta chain was recovered during a study of CD8 T cells in ankylosing spondylitis. TCRdb reanalysed the 5' RACE reads using MiXCR and keeps one entry per CDR3 protein. The table has around 480,000 distinct CDR3 sequences, 15% to 20% seen once. This clonotype was observed a few times. Its antigen is not identified. Overall study results and limits: Blood from ankylosing spondylitis patients appeared to carry a characteristic roughly eight-variant TCR beta motif.

Germline-derived CDR1 and CDR2 are SEHNR and FQNEAQ (reference sequence). J gave up 1 base and V 4 bases, and 3 bases lay outside the gene matches. This CDR3 comprises 16 residues. The TCR comes from a male donor with ankylosing spondylitis. The genes are TRBV7-9 and TRBJ2-2; 10 bases map to TRBD1. Material: blood, either unsorted or a sorted T cell fraction (not recorded which). The CDR3 nucleotides read TGTGCCAGCAGCTCTAGGGACAGGGGGAACACCGGGGAGCTGTTTTTT. Protein product: CASSSRDRGNTGELFF.